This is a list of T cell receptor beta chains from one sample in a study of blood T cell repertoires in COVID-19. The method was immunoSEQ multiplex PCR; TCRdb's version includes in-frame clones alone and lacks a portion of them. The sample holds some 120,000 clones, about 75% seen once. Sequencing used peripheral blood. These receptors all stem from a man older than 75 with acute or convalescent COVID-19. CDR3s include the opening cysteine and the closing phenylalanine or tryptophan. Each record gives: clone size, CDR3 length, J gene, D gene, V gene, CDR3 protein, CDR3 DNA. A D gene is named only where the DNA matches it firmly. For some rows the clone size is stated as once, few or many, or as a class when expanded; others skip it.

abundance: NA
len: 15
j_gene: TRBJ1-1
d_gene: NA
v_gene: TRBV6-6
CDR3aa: CASSYSSVMNTEAFF
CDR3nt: TGTGCCAGCAGTTACTCCTCAGTAATGAACACTGAAGCTTTCTTT

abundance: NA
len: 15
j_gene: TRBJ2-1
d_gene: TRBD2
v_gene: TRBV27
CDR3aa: CASSFSGGSYNEQFF
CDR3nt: TGTGCCAGCAGTTTTAGCGGGGGGAGCTACAATGAGCAGTTCTTC

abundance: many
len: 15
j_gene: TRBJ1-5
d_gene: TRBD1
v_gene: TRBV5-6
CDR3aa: CASSWAGGGNQPQHF
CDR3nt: TGTGCCAGCAGCTGGGCAGGGGGAGGTAATCAGCCCCAGCATTTT

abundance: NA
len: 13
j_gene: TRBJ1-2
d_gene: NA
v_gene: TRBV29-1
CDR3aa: CSVGQRGNYGYTF
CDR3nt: TGCAGCGTCGGTCAAAGGGGGAACTATGGCTACACCTTC

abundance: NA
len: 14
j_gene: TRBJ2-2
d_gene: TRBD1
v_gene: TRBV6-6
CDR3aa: CASSPPGQPGELFF
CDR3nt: TGTGCCAGCAGTCCGCCGGGACAGCCCGGGGAGCTGTTTTTT

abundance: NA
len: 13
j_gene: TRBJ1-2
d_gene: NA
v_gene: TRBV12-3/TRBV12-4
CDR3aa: CASSLSVLDGYTF
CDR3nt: TGTGCCAGCAGTTTATCAGTTTTGGATGGCTACACCTTC

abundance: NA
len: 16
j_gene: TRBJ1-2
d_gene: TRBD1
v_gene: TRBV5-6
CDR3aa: CASSLAGDRAFYGYTF
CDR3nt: TGTGCCAGCAGCTTGGCAGGGGACAGGGCATTCTATGGCTACACCTTC

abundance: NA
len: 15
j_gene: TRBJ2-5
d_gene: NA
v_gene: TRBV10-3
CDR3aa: CAISDRGRHQETQYF
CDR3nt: TGTGCCATCAGTGACAGGGGTCGACATCAAGAGACCCAGTACTTC

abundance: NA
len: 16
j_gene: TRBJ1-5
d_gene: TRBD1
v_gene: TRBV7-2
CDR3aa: CASSLGSYRGDQPQHF
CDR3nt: TGTGCCAGCAGCTTAGGGTCGTACAGGGGTGATCAGCCCCAGCATTTT

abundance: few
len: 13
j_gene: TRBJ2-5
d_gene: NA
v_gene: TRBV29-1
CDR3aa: CSVEDRFVPGQYF
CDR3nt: TGCAGCGTTGAAGATAGGTTTGTTCCCGGGCAGTACTTC

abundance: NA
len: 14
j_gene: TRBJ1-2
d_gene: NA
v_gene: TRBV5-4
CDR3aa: CASSLADRPGGYTF
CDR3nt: TGTGCCAGCAGCTTGGCTGACAGGCCGGGGGGCTACACCTTC

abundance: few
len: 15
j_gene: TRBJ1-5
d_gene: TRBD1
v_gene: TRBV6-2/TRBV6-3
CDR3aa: CASSYSGTVNQPQHF
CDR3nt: TGTGCCAGCAGTTACTCGGGGACAGTTAATCAGCCCCAGCATTTT

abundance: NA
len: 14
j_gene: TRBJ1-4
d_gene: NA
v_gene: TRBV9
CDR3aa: CASSVGTYNEKLFF
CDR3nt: TGTGCCAGCAGCGTGGGGACTTATAATGAAAAACTGTTTTTT

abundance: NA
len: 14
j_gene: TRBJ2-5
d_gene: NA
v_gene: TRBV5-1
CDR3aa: CASSSSGGRETQYF
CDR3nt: TGCGCCAGCAGCTCCTCCGGGGGTAGAGAGACCCAGTACTTC

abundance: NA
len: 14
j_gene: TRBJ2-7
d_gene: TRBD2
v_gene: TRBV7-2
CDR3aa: CASSRNGGFDEQYF
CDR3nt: TGTGCCAGCAGCCGGAACGGGGGGTTCGACGAGCAGTACTTC

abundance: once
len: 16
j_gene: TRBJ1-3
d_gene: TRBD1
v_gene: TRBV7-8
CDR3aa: CASSLVSGGRGNTIYF
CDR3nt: TGTGCCAGCAGCTTAGTATCAGGGGGCCGTGGAAACACCATATATTTT

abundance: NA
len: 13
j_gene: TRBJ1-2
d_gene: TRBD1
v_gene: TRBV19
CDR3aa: CASSIEQGYGYTF
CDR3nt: TGTGCCAGTAGTATAGAACAGGGGTATGGCTACACCTTC

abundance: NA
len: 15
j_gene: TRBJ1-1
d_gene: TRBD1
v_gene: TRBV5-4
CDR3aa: CASRPGQETNTEAFF
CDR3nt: TGTGCCAGCAGACCTGGACAGGAGACGAACACTGAAGCTTTCTTT

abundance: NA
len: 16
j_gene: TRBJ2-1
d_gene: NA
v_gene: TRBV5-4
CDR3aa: CASSFVAWPDYNEQFF
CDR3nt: TGTGCCAGCAGCTTTGTCGCTTGGCCCGACTACAATGAGCAGTTCTTC

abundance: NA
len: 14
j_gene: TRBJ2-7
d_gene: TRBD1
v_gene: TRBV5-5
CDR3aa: CASSPGTGGYEQYF
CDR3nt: TGTGCCAGCAGCCCCGGGACAGGGGGCTACGAGCAGTACTTC

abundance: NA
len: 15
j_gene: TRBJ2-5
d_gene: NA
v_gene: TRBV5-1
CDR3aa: CASSPILSSRETQYF
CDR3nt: TGCGCCAGCAGCCCAATTTTGTCTAGCAGGGAGACCCAGTACTTC

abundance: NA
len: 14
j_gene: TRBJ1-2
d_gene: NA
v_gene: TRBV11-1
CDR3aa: CASSHNFEWSGYTF
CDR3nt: TGTGCCAGCAGCCATAACTTCGAGTGGTCTGGCTACACCTTC

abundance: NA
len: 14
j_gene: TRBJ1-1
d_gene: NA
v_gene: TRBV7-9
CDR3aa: CASMPRSGNTEAFF
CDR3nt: TGTGCCAGCATGCCTCGGTCGGGGAACACTGAAGCTTTCTTT

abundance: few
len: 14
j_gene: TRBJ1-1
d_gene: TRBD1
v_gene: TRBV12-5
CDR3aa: CASEPGQGATEAFF
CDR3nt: TGTGCTAGTGAACCGGGACAGGGGGCGACTGAAGCTTTCTTT

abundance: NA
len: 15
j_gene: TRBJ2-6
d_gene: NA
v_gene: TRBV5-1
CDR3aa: CASSISGSGANVLTF
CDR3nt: TGCGCCAGCAGCATTAGCGGTTCTGGGGCCAACGTCCTGACTTTC

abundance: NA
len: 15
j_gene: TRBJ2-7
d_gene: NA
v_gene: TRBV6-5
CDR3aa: CASKTGRGGPNEQYF
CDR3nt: TGTGCCAGCAAGACGGGGAGGGGGGGCCCCAACGAGCAGTACTTC

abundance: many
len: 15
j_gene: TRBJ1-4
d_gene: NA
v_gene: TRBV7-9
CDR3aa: CASSLRDGTNEKLFF
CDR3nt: TGTGCCAGCAGCCTGCGGGACGGAACTAATGAAAAACTGTTTTTT

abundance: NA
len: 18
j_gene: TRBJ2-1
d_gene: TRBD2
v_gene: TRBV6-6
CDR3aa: CASSRRLLAGGSYNEQFF
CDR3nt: TGTGCCAGCAGTCGCCGCCTCTTAGCGGGGGGCTCCTACAATGAGCAGTTCTTC

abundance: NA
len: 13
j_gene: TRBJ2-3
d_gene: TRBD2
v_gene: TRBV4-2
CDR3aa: CASSQGGTGTQYF
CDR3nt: TGTGCCAGCAGCCAGGGGGGGACCGGTACGCAGTATTTT

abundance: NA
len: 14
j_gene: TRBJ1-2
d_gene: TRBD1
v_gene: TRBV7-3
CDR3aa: CASSRGTGRGGYTF
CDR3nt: TGTGCCAGCTCCCGGGGGACAGGGAGAGGAGGCTACACCTTC

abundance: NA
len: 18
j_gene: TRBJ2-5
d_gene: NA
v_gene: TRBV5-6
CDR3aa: CASSSTNLESLYQETQYF
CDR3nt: TGTGCCAGCAGCTCAACAAACCTGGAGAGTTTGTACCAAGAGACCCAGTACTTC

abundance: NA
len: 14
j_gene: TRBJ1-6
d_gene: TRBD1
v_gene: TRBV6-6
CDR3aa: CAGGTGGEAPPLHF
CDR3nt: TGTGCCGGTGGGACAGGGGGCGAGGCCCCACCCCTCCACTTT

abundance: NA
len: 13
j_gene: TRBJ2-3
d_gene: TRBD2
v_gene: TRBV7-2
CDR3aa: CASSWGGADTQYF
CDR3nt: TGTGCCAGCAGCTGGGGGGGGGCAGATACGCAGTATTTT

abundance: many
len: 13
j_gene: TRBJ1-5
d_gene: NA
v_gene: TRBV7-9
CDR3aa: CASGAHGNQPQHF
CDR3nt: TGTGCCAGTGGGGCCCACGGCAATCAGCCCCAGCATTTT

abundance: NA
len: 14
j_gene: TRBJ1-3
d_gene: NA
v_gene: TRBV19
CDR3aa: CASKRRSAGNTIYF
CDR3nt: TGTGCCAGTAAAAGGCGGAGCGCTGGAAACACCATATATTTT

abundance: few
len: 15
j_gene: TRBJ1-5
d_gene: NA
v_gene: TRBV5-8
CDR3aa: CASSRGGSSNQPQHF
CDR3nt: TGTGCCAGCAGCCGGGGGGGGAGCAGCAATCAGCCCCAGCATTTT

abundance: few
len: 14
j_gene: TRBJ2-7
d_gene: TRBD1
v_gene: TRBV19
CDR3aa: CASSIGGTGSEQYF
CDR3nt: TGTGCCAGTAGTATAGGGGGGACAGGTAGCGAGCAGTACTTC

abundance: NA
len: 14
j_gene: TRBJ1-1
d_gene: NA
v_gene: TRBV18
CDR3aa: CASSHNPGNTEAFF
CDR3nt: TGTGCCAGCTCACACAACCCAGGGAACACTGAAGCTTTCTTT

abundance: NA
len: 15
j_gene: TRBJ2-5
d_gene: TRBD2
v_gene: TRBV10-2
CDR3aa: CASSSSGGAVETQYF
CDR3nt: TGCGCCAGCAGTTCGTCCGGGGGGGCTGTAGAGACCCAGTACTTC

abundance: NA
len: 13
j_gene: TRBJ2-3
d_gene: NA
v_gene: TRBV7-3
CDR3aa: CASSEQFTDTQYF
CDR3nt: TGTGCCAGCAGCGAACAGTTCACAGATACGCAGTATTTT

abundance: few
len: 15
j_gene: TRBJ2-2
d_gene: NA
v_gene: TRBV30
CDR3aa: CAWSWAHLNTGELFF
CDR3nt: TGTGCCTGGAGTTGGGCGCACCTTAACACCGGGGAGCTGTTTTTT